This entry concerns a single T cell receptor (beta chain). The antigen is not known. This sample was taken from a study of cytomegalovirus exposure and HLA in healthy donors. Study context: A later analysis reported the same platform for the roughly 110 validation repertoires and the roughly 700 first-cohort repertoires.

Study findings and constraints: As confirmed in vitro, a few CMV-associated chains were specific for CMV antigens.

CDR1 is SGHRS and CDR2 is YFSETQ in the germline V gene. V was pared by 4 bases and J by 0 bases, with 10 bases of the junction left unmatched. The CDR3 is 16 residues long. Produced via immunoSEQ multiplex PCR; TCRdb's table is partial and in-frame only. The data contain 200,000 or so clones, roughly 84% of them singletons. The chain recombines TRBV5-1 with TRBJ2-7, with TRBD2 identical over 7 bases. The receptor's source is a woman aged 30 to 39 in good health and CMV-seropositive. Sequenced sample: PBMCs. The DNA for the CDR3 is TGCGCCAGCAGCCCCTTGGGAGCGGGGACCTCCTACGAGCAGTACTTC. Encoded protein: CASSPLGAGTSYEQYF.